Shown below are 25 T cell receptor beta chains from a single sample sequenced in a study of human T cells and chemical hapten exposure. The time point here: pre-sensitization, week 0. Treatment indicated: therapeutic diphenylcyclopropenone sensitization with weekly scalp DPC. TCRdb itself ran the RACE reads through MiXCR, one entry per CDR3 protein. The table lists a few hundred thousand distinct CDR3 sequences, about 5% of them singletons. This specimen was whole blood, taken in connection with sensitization to the hapten diphenylcyclopropenone (DPC). The origin of the receptors is a young woman with alopecia areata. Some clones in this sample may be carry-over from other donors' samples.

This clonotype was seen ten or more times. This chain links TRBV29-1 with TRBJ2-3, with TRBD2 matching 10 bases. This CDR3 has 15 residues. Germline V lookup: CDR1 SQVTM, CDR2 ANQGSEA. Unmatched junction bases numbered 8, after V lost 6 bases and J lost 2 bases. CDR3 nucleotide sequence: TGCAGCGTGGGGACTAGCGCCTCTTACACAGATACGCAGTATTTT. As protein: CSVGTSASYTDTQYF.

The chain uses TRBV29-1 and TRBJ1-4; D unresolved. The CDR3 sequence is 13 residues long. Trimming stripped 4 bases from V and 8 bases from J, with 14 bases between. The V gene's germline CDR1 is SQVTM and CDR2 ANQGSEA. CDR3 amino acids: CSVVSGKGEKLFF. The CDR3, as DNA: TGCAGCGTTGTATCTGGTAAAGGGGAAAAACTGTTTTTT.

The chain links TRBV7-2 to TRBJ2-5; weak D call: TRBD2 (5 bases). Trimming shortened V by 4 bases and J by 3 bases, and 12 bases separated the two germline ends. The CDR3 runs 14 residues. Germline CDR1 SGHTA, CDR2 FQGNSA. CDR3 nucleotide sequence: TGTGCCAGCAGCTATGGACTCATCAAAGAGACCCAGTACTTC. This sequence encodes CASSYGLIKETQYF.

This chain joins TRBV6-1 and TRBJ1-6, with 9 positions matching TRBD1. Looked up from germline, CDR1 is MNHNS and CDR2 is SASEGT. The V and J ends lost 2 bases and 7 bases, in that order; junction bases with no gene match: 3. This CDR3 is built from 15 residues. This CDR3 reads CASSELDRGNSPLHF. For the CDR3, the DNA is TGTGCCAGCAGTGAATTGGACAGGGGAAATTCACCCCTCCACTTT.

To note about this clonotype: One end of the junction is discordant with germline, which a read error may explain. This rearrangement joins TRBV7-7 to TRBJ2-5, with D tentatively TRBD1 (5 bases). CDR1 is SSHAT, CDR2 FNYEAQ, per germline (reference sequence). This CDR3 has 16 residues. The CDR3 sequence is CASSLGTTDLQETQYF. In DNA, the CDR3 is TGTGCTAGCAGCTTAGGCACGACAGACCTCCAAGAGACCCAGTACTTC.

There are a few counts of this clonotype. This CDR3 reads CATTMGGVGTDTQYF. DNA of the CDR3: TGTGCCACCACGATGGGGGGAGTCGGCACAGATACGCAGTATTTT. The chain employs TRBV25-1 and TRBJ2-3; TRBD2 is a possible D gene (6 bases). This CDR3 is 15 amino acids long. The V gene's germline CDR1 is MGHDK and CDR2 SYGVNS. Trimming cost V 10 bases and J 1 base, with 18 bases left between them.

The sample holds many counts of this clonotype. J is TRBJ1-1 and V is TRBV27; TRBD1 might be the D (5 bases). With 1 base removed from V and 8 bases from J, the gap between germline ends came to 11 bases. The CDR3 has 13 amino acids. Germline CDR1 reads MNHEY; CDR2 reads SMNVEV (reference sequence). The CDR3 sequence: CASSLFTGGEAFF. The CDR3 nucleotides read TGTGCCAGCAGTTTATTTACGGGGGGGGAAGCTTTCTTT.

This clonotype turned up a few times. The genes are TRBV27 and TRBJ1-6; a weak D match, TRBD1 (6 bases). V lost 7 bases, J lost 9 bases, and 10 bases lay in between. CDR1 and CDR2 (germline): MNHEY, SMNVEV (reference sequence). The CDR3 consists of 12 residues. This CDR3 is CASKGGFSPLHF. Here the CDR3 DNA reads TGTGCCAGCAAGGGGGGCTTTTCACCCCTCCACTTT.

This clonotype came up many times. This chain connects TRBV10-3 to TRBJ2-1; D not resolved. The CDR3 sequence is 14 residues long. Trimming cost V 2 bases and J 5 bases, with 10 bases left between them. The germline V gene encodes CDR1 ENHRY and CDR2 SYGVKD. The CDR3 DNA reads as TGTGCCATCAGTGAGGTGACGACGGACAATGAGCAGTTCTTC. Amino acids: CAISEVTTDNEQFF.

This clonotype came up many times. J is TRBJ1-5 and V is TRBV9; D remains ambiguous. The length of the CDR3 is 13 residues. The V gene lost 8 bases and the J gene lost 4 bases, with 13 bases spanning the gap. The germline V gene encodes CDR1 SGDLS and CDR2 YYNGEE. The CDR3 region is CASSGDDNQPQHF. In DNA form, the CDR3 reads TGTGCCAGTTCGGGAGACGATAATCAGCCCCAGCATTTT.

This clonotype has at least ten counts. The rearrangement links TRBV28 to TRBJ1-1; 7 nucleotides agree with TRBD1. The J segment lost 3 bases and the V segment lost 5 bases, leaving 6 bases of the junction unmatched. From germline, CDR1 is MDHEN and CDR2 SYDVKM. This CDR3 region has 14 residues. The CDR3, as DNA: TGTGCCAGCAGTCAGGGGGGGTCGGACACTGAAGCTTTCTTT. Protein sequence: CASSQGGSDTEAFF.

This clonotype was seen repeatedly, ten times or more. The rearrangement joins TRBV7-2 to TRBJ1-5; a possible D gene is TRBD1 (6 bases). Trimming removed 1 base from V and 0 bases from J, with 10 bases in between. Germline CDR1 is SGHTA and CDR2 is FQGNSA. The length of the CDR3 is 16 residues. The CDR3 spells CASSLVAGASNQPQHF. CDR3 in DNA: TGTGCCAGCAGCTTAGTAGCAGGGGCTAGCAATCAGCCCCAGCATTTT.

This clonotype was detected ten times or more. The V gene is TRBV6-2 or TRBV6-3, the J gene TRBJ2-5; D is ambiguous. CDR1 is MNHEY, CDR2 SVGEGT, per germline. The CDR3 contains 12 residues. Deletions cut 2 bases from V and 1 base from J, with 2 bases between. CDR3 nucleotides: TGTGCCAGCAGTTACACCCAAGAGACCCAGTACTTC. It translates to CASSYTQETQYF.

The sample holds many counts of this clonotype. The chain links TRBV7-3 to TRBJ2-2; 13 bases line up with TRBD2. V dropped 4 bases and J dropped 2; count of bases not matched to a gene: 1. There are 16 residues in the CDR3. Germline V gene sequence: CDR1 SGHTA, CDR2 FQGTGA. The CDR3 loop reads CASSSGLAGNTGELFF. CDR3 coding DNA: TGTGCCAGCAGCTCGGGACTAGCGGGAAACACCGGGGAGCTGTTTTTT.

The chain has TRBV12-3 or TRBV12-4 and TRBJ2-5, with D perhaps TRBD1 or TRBD2 (5 bases each). The ends were cut back, 3 bases at V and 2 bases at J, with 19 bases in the middle. The CDR3 loop spans 17 amino acids. The CDR3 DNA reads as TGTGCCAGCAGTTTGGGTTTGGCAGGGACGGGGCAAGAGACCCAGTACTTC. This translates into CASSLGLAGTGQETQYF.

In this sample, this clonotype turned up many times. The gene calls are TRBV7-8 and TRBJ1-2, with 8 bases lining up with TRBD1. Germline values: CDR1 SGHVS, CDR2 FQNEAQ. The CDR3 is 16 amino acids. The trim removed 5 bases at V and 3 bases at J, leaving 11 bases unmatched. Here the CDR3 DNA reads TGTGCCAGCAGCACCCACTCGCAGGGGGCTTACTATGGCTACACCTTC. Amino acids: CASSTHSQGAYYGYTF.

The CDR3, as DNA: TGTGCCAGCAGCAAGAGGGTAGGGGGCCATGATACGCAGTATTTT. This codes for CASSKRVGGHDTQYF. The chain carries TRBV7-9 and TRBJ2-3, with TRBD1 matching over 7 bases. The CDR3 has 15 amino acids. CDR1 SEHNR and CDR2 FQNEAQ come from the germline V gene (reference sequence). The trim removed 5 bases at V and 6 bases at J, leaving 11 bases unmatched.

In its sample, this clonotype was seen many times. This rearrangement joins TRBV12-3 or TRBV12-4 to TRBJ1-2, with a tentative D call TRBD1 (5 bases). Trimming stripped 2 bases from V and 8 bases from J, with 21 bases between. CDR3 length: 16 amino acids. The CDR3 region is CASSLSVGWGKGGYTF. In nucleotides, the CDR3 is TGTGCCAGCAGTTTATCTGTCGGCTGGGGGAAAGGGGGCTACACCTTC.

The rearrangement uses TRBV20-1 and TRBJ2-7; TRBD2 matches 13 bases. V shed 6 bases, J shed 6 bases, and the junction held 14 bases outside the gene matches. CDR3 length equals 16 residues. Germline V gives CDR1 DFQATT, CDR2 SNEGSKA (reference sequence). The DNA for the CDR3 is TGCAGTGCGGGGTCAGGGACTAGCGGGATGATGGGCGAGCAGTACTTC. This gives the protein CSAGSGTSGMMGEQYF.

Notes on this clonotype: A read error may explain this, as a much larger clone is one base away. This chain links TRBV18 with TRBJ1-5; possibly TRBD1 for D (6 bases). The V end lost 4 bases, the J end lost 2 bases, and 15 bases lay between the germline ends. Germline CDR1 and CDR2: KGHSH and LQKENI. The CDR3 runs to 16 residues. The CDR3 spells CASSHSGQSGNQPQHF. The CDR3 coding sequence is TGTGCCAGCTCACATTCCGGACAGTCGGGCAATCAGCCCCAGCATTTT.

This clonotype was counted many times. The J gene is TRBJ2-6, the V gene TRBV20-1; no clear D. The germline CDR1 and CDR2 sequences are DFQATT and SNEGSKA (reference sequence). The germline V and J ends were trimmed by 6 bases and 0 bases, with 3 bases remaining between them. This CDR3 region has 12 residues. CDR3 residues: CSASSGANVLTF. The CDR3 nucleotides read TGCAGTGCAAGCTCTGGGGCCAACGTCCTGACTTTC.

The genes are TRBV6-6 and TRBJ1-6; D gene unclear. Trimming took 4 bases from V and 0 from J, leaving 13 bases between them. CDR1 and CDR2 from the germline V gene are MNHNY and SVGAGI (reference sequence). This CDR3 spans 17 amino acids. As DNA, the CDR3 is TGTGCCAGCAGTTCCAGCGGACTAACCTCCTATAATTCACCCCTCCACTTT. Residues: CASSSSGLTSYNSPLHF.

This clonotype was counted at least ten times. V is TRBV27 and J is TRBJ1-2, with 12 bases that match TRBD1. Germline CDR1 and CDR2: MNHEY and SMNVEV (reference sequence). The CDR3 consists of 15 residues. V was clipped by 5 bases and J by 7 bases; unmatched bases: 8. CDR3 in amino acids: CASSPRDRGPSGYTF. Here the CDR3 DNA reads TGTGCCAGCAGTCCACGGGACAGGGGGCCGTCTGGCTACACCTTC.

J is TRBJ1-6 and V is TRBV20-1; no clear D. The germline V gene has CDR1 DFQATT and CDR2 SNEGSKA (reference sequence). With 6 bases removed from V and 6 bases from J, the gap between germline ends came to 15 bases. CDR3 length: 14 residues. Written as DNA, the CDR3 is TGCAGTGCCCCGCCTTTAGGGATTAATTCACCCCTCCACTTT. As protein: CSAPPLGINSPLHF.

The J gene is TRBJ1-1, the V gene TRBV4-2; the D is unclear. There are 15 residues in the CDR3. Germline V CDR1 and CDR2: LGHNA, YNFKEQ. The V and J ends lost 0 bases and 1 base respectively, with 9 bases between them. CDR3 sequence: CASSQEGGRNTEAFF. As DNA, the CDR3 is TGTGCCAGCAGCCAAGAGGGCGGACGGAACACTGAAGCTTTCTTT.